This TCR beta chain emerged from a study of blood T cell repertoires in COVID-19. Germline CDR1 SGHNT, CDR2 YYREEE (reference sequence). J lost 5 bases, V lost 1 base, and 4 bases had no gene match. This CDR3 is built from 14 residues. The repertoire was sequenced with immunoSEQ multiplex PCR; TCRdb's copy has only in-frame clones and lacks some. Of about 42,000 clones in the sample, 88% were seen once. Input material: peripheral blood. The TCR comes from a human donor in a cohort sampled during active COVID-19. The rearrangement joins TRBV5-4 to TRBJ1-1; 8 bases agree with TRBD1. CDR3 region: CASSLRTGRTEAFF. In DNA form, the CDR3 reads TGTGCCAGCAGCTTGAGGACAGGGAGAACTGAAGCTTTCTTT.